This is a list of T cell receptor beta chains from one sample in a study of T cells in Graves' hyperthyroidism and ophthalmopathy. Using its own MiXCR run on the multiplex PCR reads, TCRdb lists one record per CDR3 protein. The sample lists 600,000 or so distinct CDR3 sequences; around 16% were seen once. The material sequenced was blood. The receptors were sampled from a woman in her twenties or thirties with Graves' hyperthyroidism. Each CDR3 is given with its conserved first and last residue. D genes are given only for firm matches. Clone size is not always given. Where it is, it says once, few, many or a class for expanded clones.

J gene,V gene,D gene,clone size,CDR3 DNA,CDR3 protein
TRBJ1-1,TRBV4-1,TRBD1,-,TGCGCCAGCAGCCAAGAGCCGACAGGGATAAACACTGAAGCTTTCTTT,CASSQEPTGINTEAFF
TRBJ2-1,TRBV7-2,TRBD2,many,TGTGCCAGCAGCCCCCGACCCCGACTAGCGGGGGTCAATGAGCAGTTCTTC,CASSPRPRLAGVNEQFF
TRBJ2-5,TRBV27,-,few,TGTGCCAGCAGGTCCGATCTAGAGACCCAGTACTTC,CASRSDLETQYF
TRBJ2-7,TRBV5-8,-,many,TGTGCCAGCAGCTTGGCAGGTGGTACTGTCTACGAGCAGTACTTC,CASSLAGGTVYEQYF
TRBJ1-1,TRBV15,-,-,TGTGCCACCAGCCCCGGGGGCGCGGGTTCCACTGAAGCTTTCTTT,CATSPGGAGSTEAFF
TRBJ1-1,TRBV7-3,-,many,TGTGCCAGCAGCTTAGGCACCCCTAGGGAAGCTTTCTTT,CASSLGTPREAFF
TRBJ1-1,TRBV28,-,many,TGTGCCAGCAGCCCCCGGTCCACGGCGAACACTGAAGCTTTCTTT,CASSPRSTANTEAFF
TRBJ1-1,TRBV6-1,-,few,TGTGCCATCCTAAGCGGGCAGGGAGCTTTCTTT,CAILSGQGAFF
TRBJ2-3,TRBV20-1,-,-,TGCAGTTTGGCGCGCCACACAGATACGCAGTATTTT,CSLARHTDTQYF
TRBJ2-2,TRBV16,TRBD1,-,TGTGCCAGCAGCCCGGGACAGGGGCTGGTTACCGGGGAGCTGTTTTTT,CASSPGQGLVTGELFF
TRBJ2-1,TRBV5-1,-,-,TGCGCCAGCAGCCTTTCGAACCTCTACCAGGAGCAGTTCTTC,CASSLSNLYQEQFF
TRBJ2-2,TRBV11-2,-,many,TGTGCCAGCAGCTTAGGGGCCGTTGCGAACACCGGGGAGCTGTTTTTT,CASSLGAVANTGELFF
TRBJ2-1,TRBV20-1,-,few,TGCAGTGCTGGACCCCGGGGCAGGGGTATTATCGGTGAGCAGTTCTTC,CSAGPRGRGIIGEQFF
TRBJ1-5,TRBV7-2,-,many,TGTGCCAGCAGCACCGGATCGGGTTATAGCAATCAGCCCCAGCATTTT,CASSTGSGYSNQPQHF
TRBJ1-4,TRBV5-1,-,few,TGCGCCAGCAGCCCCGGGGGCAAAAATGAAAAACTGTTTTTT,CASSPGGKNEKLFF
TRBJ1-2,TRBV18,-,many,TGTGCCAGCTCCCCCGGGTCTCGGGACTATGGCTACACCTTC,CASSPGSRDYGYTF
TRBJ2-3,TRBV14,TRBD2,few,TGTGCCAGCAGCCCATTAGAGCGGGAAGTCACAGATACGCAGTATTTT,CASSPLEREVTDTQYF
TRBJ1-6,TRBV12-3/TRBV12-4,-,-,TGTGCCAGCAACTCGGGACTCGGAAATTCACCCCCCCACTTT,CASNSGLGNSPPHF
TRBJ2-1,TRBV15,-,few,TGTGCCACCAGCATTCGGCTAACCGGCAATGAGCAGTTCTTC,CATSIRLTGNEQFF
TRBJ2-3,TRBV7-2,-,few,TGTGCCAGCAGCTTACGGGGGAGCATCACAGATACGCAGTATTTT,CASSLRGSITDTQYF
TRBJ2-7,TRBV27,TRBD2,many,TGTGCCAGCAGTTTGACTAGCGGACAATACGAGCAGTACTTC,CASSLTSGQYEQYF
TRBJ1-1,TRBV19,TRBD1,-,TGTGCCAGTAGTCCAGATAATTCCGGGACAGGGGAAGGGTGGACTGAAGCTTTCTTT,CASSPDNSGTGEGWTEAFF
TRBJ1-1,TRBV5-1,-,-,TGCGCCAGCAGCTTGGCGGTAGGGGGGAGCACTGAAGCTTTCTTT,CASSLAVGGSTEAFF
TRBJ2-5,TRBV24-1,TRBD1,-,TGTGCCACCAGTGACCGGGACAGCCAAGAGACCCAGTACTTC,CATSDRDSQETQYF
TRBJ1-1,TRBV2,-,many,TGTGCCAGCGAATGGGGGATGAACACTGAAGCTTTCTTT,CASEWGMNTEAFF
TRBJ2-5,TRBV9,-,many,TGTGCCAGCAGCGTAGGAGAAACGGGGACCCAGTACTTC,CASSVGETGTQYF
TRBJ1-1,TRBV4-1,-,few,TGCGCCAGCAGTGGGTTTCCGAGGGACACTGAAGCTTTCTTT,CASSGFPRDTEAFF
TRBJ1-1,TRBV7-9,-,-,TGTGCCAGCAGCTCCAAAACGAACACTGAAGCTTTCTTT,CASSSKTNTEAFF
TRBJ2-7,TRBV7-8,-,-,TGTGCCAGCAGTCCCTTGCAAAGCTCCTACGAGCAGTACTTC,CASSPLQSSYEQYF
TRBJ2-2,TRBV27,-,-,TGTGCCAGCAGTTCCCGAAAGGGGGTATTCACCGGGGAGCTGTTTTTT,CASSSRKGVFTGELFF
TRBJ2-1,TRBV11-3,TRBD1,-,TGTGCCAGCAGCTTACCAGGTCCGGGACAGGGGGCAAATGAGCAGTTCTTC,CASSLPGPGQGANEQFF
TRBJ2-1,TRBV20-1,TRBD2,many,TGCAGTGCCCCGGGACTAGCGGGAGGGGCCTACAATGAGCAGTTCTTC,CSAPGLAGGAYNEQFF
TRBJ1-1,TRBV11-2,-,many,TGTGCCAGCACCCCGGGACCGACGAACACTGAAGCTTTCTTT,CASTPGPTNTEAFF
TRBJ2-2,TRBV6-1,-,-,TGTGCCAGCAGTCCCCTCGGGAGCACCGGGGAGCTGTTTTTT,CASSPLGSTGELFF
TRBJ1-6,TRBV20-1,TRBD1,many,TGCAGTGCTACGAGTAGGACAGGGCATTCACCCCTCCACTTT,CSATSRTGHSPLHF
TRBJ2-2,TRBV13,-,few,TGTGCCAGCAGCTCCTGGGGCGGGGAGCTGTTTTTT,CASSSWGGELFF
TRBJ2-5,TRBV28,-,many,TGTGCCAGCAGTTTAGCAAATACGTGGGAGACCCAGTACTTC,CASSLANTWETQYF
TRBJ2-3,TRBV9,-,-,TGTGCCAGCAGCGTGCTAGGAATCACAGATACGCAGTATTTT,CASSVLGITDTQYF
TRBJ2-1,TRBV12-3/TRBV12-4,-,many,TGTGCCAGCAGTTCCAGACTAGACCACAATGAGCAGTTCTTC,CASSSRLDHNEQFF
TRBJ2-1,TRBV27,-,few,TGTGCCAGCAGTTTATCTGTACAGCCTTCCTACAATGAGCAGTTCTTC,CASSLSVQPSYNEQFF
TRBJ2-3,TRBV27,-,-,TGTGCCAGCAGTTACGGGGCCGGGGATACGCAGTATTTT,CASSYGAGDTQYF
TRBJ2-5,TRBV7-8,-,many,TGTGCCAGCAGTTTAGGGCGTCAGGAGACCCAGTACTTC,CASSLGRQETQYF
TRBJ2-3,TRBV13,-,few,TGTGCCAGCAGCTTAGGCCGCAGGCGGGATACGCAGTATTTT,CASSLGRRRDTQYF
TRBJ2-1,TRBV7-9,-,-,TGTGCCAGCAGCTTAGCGGGTCCTGAGCAGTCCTTC,CASSLAGPEQSF
TRBJ1-2,TRBV27,-,many,TGTGCCAGCAGTTATTCCCACAACTATGGCTACACCTTC,CASSYSHNYGYTF
TRBJ1-2,TRBV5-1,TRBD1,many,TGTGCCAGCAGTCTACAGGGGAACTATGGCTACACCTTC,CASSLQGNYGYTF
TRBJ2-7,TRBV12-3/TRBV12-4,-,many,TGTGCCAGCAGCCAACAATTTCCTTCCTACGAGCAGTACTTC,CASSQQFPSYEQYF
TRBJ2-7,TRBV13,-,-,TGTGCCAGCAGCCACGGACCTTTGGGCAGGGAGTCCGACGAGCAGTACTTC,CASSHGPLGRESDEQYF
TRBJ1-1,TRBV30,-,many,TGTGCCTGGGGGCAAGGAGCTTTCTTT,CAWGQGAFF
TRBJ1-2,TRBV28,-,few,TGTGCCAGCACTCAGCAGCCTGTTTCTGGCTACACCTTC,CASTQQPVSGYTF
TRBJ1-1,TRBV5-1,-,many,TGCGCCAGCCAACAGGGAGAAGTCACTGAAGCTTTCTTT,CASQQGEVTEAFF
TRBJ2-7,TRBV10-3,-,-,TGCGCGATCGGCGGGTCAAGTTACGAGCAGTACTTC,CAIGGSSYEQYF
TRBJ2-1,TRBV7-9,-,-,TGTGCCAGCAGCTTAGCCCCTAGCGACAATGAGCAGTTCTTC,CASSLAPSDNEQFF
TRBJ2-7,TRBV27,-,-,TGTGCCAGCAGTTTCAAGGGGGTAGCCTACGAGCAGTACTTC,CASSFKGVAYEQYF
TRBJ2-3,TRBV30,TRBD2,-,TGTGCCTGGGGGAGGCTAGCGGGTCATAGCACAGATACGCAGTATTTT,CAWGRLAGHSTDTQYF